This entry concerns a single T cell receptor (beta chain). Its cognate antigen has yet to be identified. A much larger clone lies one base from this, so it may be a read error. The sample is drawn from a study of regulatory T cells in long-lasting Graves disease (dated by TCRdb to 2020 to 2023). With respect to the entire study: Newly diagnosed Graves' disease patients had taken antithyroid drugs for less than 3 months. Patients with persistent Graves' disease were compared with patients with newly diagnosed Graves' disease using TCR sequencing and RNA sequencing of peripheral blood. The study took place in China and was registered as a clinical trial. A total of 33 samples underwent TCR sequencing, from about 13 patients with persistent Graves' disease and 20 or so patients with newly diagnosed Graves' disease. The research as a whole found: The authors noted that the small sample size was a limitation that may lower accuracy. Only peripheral blood was studied, because thyroid tissue, the primary lesion, was inaccessible. Patients with persistent disease shared more public clonotypes (about 3,000) than newly diagnosed patients did (around 1,000). Lower TCR Shannon entropy and fewer highly expanded clones were observed in persistent Graves' disease patients than in newly diagnosed patients, which suggested clonal expansion. Sequencing and analysis were restricted to the TCR beta chain. Preferential use of TRBV28, TRBJ1-2 and TRBJ2-5 was observed in persistent disease, whereas TRBV20-1 and TRBJ2-1 were favored in newly diagnosed disease.

Library method: multiplex PCR. The listed sequencing device is Illumina HiSeq 4000. TCR beta libraries were built with iRepertoire HTBI primers and Arm-PCR amplification of CDR3 regions. PCR products were gel purified before sequencing. In the source study's methods: Gene usage analysis of CDR3 amino acid clonotypes relied on the roughly 60 TRBV and about 15 TRBJ segments identified across samples. Filtered high-quality paired reads were merged into contigs using COPE and FqMerger. BLAST was used to align contigs to the IMGT TRBV, TRBD and TRBJ reference genes, and CDR3 was defined following IMGT. Any clonotype with a frequency above 0.1% was counted as a highly expanded clone. Shannon entropy was used to measure repertoire diversity, and the Gini coefficient was used to measure V-J evenness. Public clonotypes were defined as clonotypes shared by more than one individual. TCRdb reworked the public reads: Q25 trimming with fastp, MiXCR clone assembly, productive beta chains retained. Rows with a matching CDR3 protein are joined into one entry that keeps the most common DNA and genes. TCRdb's processing, not the authors', yielded these V and J calls. This sample holds 530,000 or so distinct CDR3 sequences; more than 15% were observed only once. Of the sample, 12% falls within the top ten clones.

The time point label corresponds to: newly diagnosed GD, antithyroid drugs for less than 3 months. For both TCR sequencing and RNA sequencing, RNA was extracted from PBMCs in TRIzol. The diagnosis of Graves' disease followed American Thyroid Association guidelines. The patients came from an endocrinology department in Xi'an, China. From each patient, around 9 milliliters of peripheral blood was collected into an EDTA anticoagulant tube. Ficoll Paque Plus density gradient separation was used to isolate PBMCs, and no further T cell sorting was performed. An Agilent 2100 Bioanalyzer and agarose gel were used to check RNA quality, while a NanoDrop 2000 measured RNA concentration. Reading the germline V gene gives CDR1 MDHEN and CDR2 SYDVKM. The V end gives up 8 bases and the J end 10 bases, leaving 12 bases in the junction not matched to a gene. Reading from cysteine to phenylalanine, the CDR3 counts 15 amino acids. Only the CDR3 portion is preserved as DNA: 45 bases, with reading frame beginning at the first base.

These data were likewise used in another study, on T cells in Graves' hyperthyroidism and ophthalmopathy. As the second study states: Stable Graves' hyperthyroidism was defined as the absence of progression to ophthalmopathy over 18 months of follow-up. The hyperthyroidism patients were between 18 and 65 years old and newly diagnosed, with a disease duration of less than 2 months. Exclusion was applied to patients with uncontrolled infections, other autoimmune diseases, pregnancy or lactation. Clinical symptoms, serum thyroxine and TRAb, thyroid ultrasound, and orbital computed tomography formed the basis for the diagnoses. A first-round RT-PCR of the TCR CDR3 used the HTBI primer set with the Qiagen OneStep RT-PCR kit. Most expanded thyroid clonotypes (frequency above 0.001) were also found in blood, which suggests that blood repertoires may mirror thyroid immune responses. Ophthalmopathy was separated from stable hyperthyroidism by a 13 V-J signature model, with about 88% sensitivity and about 81% specificity obtained in cross-validation and 80%/75% obtained in testing. During validation, the model predicted progression to ophthalmopathy a median of approximately 6.5 months ahead of onset, with approximately 71% sensitivity and 72% to 85% specificity. TCR V-J signatures able to tell the groups apart were searched for in a discovery cohort of 100 patients, of whom 43 had Graves' ophthalmopathy and about 60 had stable Graves' hyperthyroidism. An independent validation cohort of around 19 hyperthyroidism patients and 17 patients who later progressed to ophthalmopathy tested prospective prediction of ophthalmopathy. The roughly 91 discovery patients were randomly divided into training and test sets at a 7:3 ratio. Thyroid tissue and blood T-cell repertoires from over 5 Graves' hyperthyroidism patients were also compared in the study. After sampling, hyperthyroidism patients received methimazole starting at 30 mg daily, and ophthalmopathy patients received high-dose intravenous methylprednisolone. A second multiplex PCR round built the libraries, followed by size selection and purification. Paired-end sequencing of the libraries was performed with 100 bp reads on an Illumina HiSeq2000. SOAPnuke was used to process the raw data, with reads discarded if the reads contained adapters or uncalled bases, had a mean Phred below 15, or lacked an exact constant-primer or identifier match. COPE v1.2.5 was used to merge high-quality paired reads, and clonotypes were defined as unique nucleotide sequences. MiTCR v1.1 was used to align the clonotypes against IMGT TRBV, TRBD and TRBJ reference segments. The analysis was restricted to V-J combinations with a frequency above 0.0001, which together covered 98% to 99.2% of the repertoires. The TCS score was defined as the ratio of F50 (clonal expansion) to E x V (chaos), calculated using BLOSUM62-based TCRdist between CDR3 peptides within each V-J. Welch's t-statistics and random forest reduced fewer than 550 V-J features to 13, which were used in a naive Bayes classifier (R e1071). No statistical method was used to fix the sample size in advance, and group allocation was not hidden from the investigators. According to the paper, TCR Vbeta CDR3 sequencing was carried out on more than 120 peripheral blood samples, which came from 40 to 45 ophthalmopathy, around 74 hyperthyroidism and roughly 17 progressor patients.

The chain was built from TRBV28 and TRBJ2-1; 12 bases in the middle match TRBD2. Here the sequenced sample was peripheral blood mononuclear cells (PBMCs), taken at new diagnosis, from a patient treated with antithyroid drugs. The clonotype comes from a man between 18 and 29 years old with Graves disease. Donor details come from another sample of the same person, matched by shared clones. CDR3 reads: CASAARTSGMGEQFF. The DNA sequence is as follows: TGTGCCAGCGCAGCTCGGACTAGCGGGATGGGAGAGCAGTTCTTC. The CDR3 plus the reference TRBV28 and TRBJ2-1 genes for the other parts give the full variable domain: DVKVTQSSRYLVKRTGEKVFLECVQDMDHENMFWYRQDPGLGLRLIYFSYDVKMKEKGDIPEGYSVSREKKERFSLILESASTNQTSMYLCASAARTSGMGEQFFGPGTRLTVL.